These T cell receptor beta chains were read from a single sample in a study of T cells in Graves' hyperthyroidism and ophthalmopathy. TCRdb reprocessed the multiplex PCR reads via MiXCR and lists one record per CDR3 protein. The table shows about 270,000 distinct CDR3 sequences, with over 20% occurring only once. Sequenced: blood. Source of these receptors: a man in his thirties or forties with Graves' ophthalmopathy. Each CDR3 is given with its conserved first and last residue. Fields, in order: CDR3 protein, CDR3 DNA, clone size, D gene, V gene, J gene. The D gene is left open where the match is weak. A row's size may be missing; if present it is once, few, many or a size class.

CASSLLAVGDGYTF,TGTGCCAGCAGCTTACTGGCCGTCGGGGATGGCTACACCTTC,NA,NA,TRBV11-2,TRBJ1-2
CASREGLAGTDTQYF,TGTGCCAGCAGAGAGGGACTAGCGGGCACAGATACGCAGTATTTT,few,TRBD2,TRBV5-5,TRBJ2-3
CASSQELAGPQETQYF,TGTGCCAGCAGCCAAGAGTTGGCGGGACCACAAGAGACCCAGTACTTC,many,NA,TRBV3-1,TRBJ2-5
CASRAGTTTYEQYF,TGTGCCAGCAGGGCGGGGACCACCACCTACGAGCAGTACTTC,many,NA,TRBV12-3/TRBV12-4,TRBJ2-7
CASSHKIRDRVNGYTF,TGTGCCAGCAGCCACAAGATCCGGGACAGGGTCAATGGCTACACCTTC,few,TRBD1,TRBV11-3,TRBJ1-2
CASREGLAGYNEQFF,TGTGCCAGCAGGGAGGGACTAGCGGGATATAATGAGCAGTTCTTC,many,TRBD2,TRBV6-2/TRBV6-3,TRBJ2-1
CASSLTSGRHPGTEAFF,TGTGCCAGCAGTCTAACCTCGGGGCGGCATCCGGGCACTGAAGCTTTCTTT,few,NA,TRBV7-3,TRBJ1-1
CASRAGHYGYTF,TGTGCCAGCAGGGCAGGACATTATGGCTACACCTTC,few,NA,TRBV28,TRBJ1-2
CASSAGPEQYF,TGTGCCAGCAGTGCGGGTCCGGAGCAGTACTTC,many,NA,TRBV2,TRBJ2-7
CASSQVQGTYEQYF,TGTGCCAGCAGCCAAGTACAGGGGACTTACGAGCAGTACTTC,few,NA,TRBV14,TRBJ2-7
CASSGVAGAMGYEQYF,TGTGCCAGCAGTGGGGTAGCGGGAGCCATGGGGTACGAGCAGTACTTC,many,TRBD2,TRBV6-1,TRBJ2-7
CASSFEGGTIPDEKLFF,TGTGCCAGCAGTTTTGAGGGGGGGACCATTCCGGATGAAAAACTGTTTTTT,many,NA,TRBV28,TRBJ1-4
CASSYRRLGPAGNYEQYF,TGTGCCAGCAGTTACCGCCGGCTAGGACCAGCGGGAAACTACGAGCAGTACTTC,NA,TRBD2,TRBV6-5,TRBJ2-7
CATKPTLWQEDSYEQYF,TGTGCCACCAAGCCTACACTCTGGCAGGAGGACTCCTACGAGCAGTACTTC,NA,NA,TRBV27,TRBJ2-7
CASSLGSTSTEAFF,TGTGCCAGCAGTTTAGGGTCGACTTCCACTGAAGCTTTCTTT,NA,NA,TRBV12-3/TRBV12-4,TRBJ1-1
CASRGQGLWQPQHF,TGTGCCAGCAGAGGACAGGGATTATGGCAGCCCCAGCATTTT,NA,TRBD1,TRBV28,TRBJ1-5
CASSQDLGGVNTEAFF,TGTGCCAGCAGCCAAGATTTAGGAGGGGTGAACACTGAAGCTTTCTTT,few,NA,TRBV14,TRBJ1-1
CTSSSGTTSYNEQFF,TGTACCAGTTCTTCCGGGACTACCTCTTACAATGAGCAGTTCTTC,NA,TRBD2,TRBV6-1,TRBJ2-1
CASSEGRNEQFF,TGTGCCAGCAGTGAGGGTAGGAATGAGCAGTTCTTC,many,NA,TRBV2,TRBJ2-1
CASSQDRTPREADTQYF,TGTGCCAGCAGCCAAGACAGGACGCCTAGGGAGGCAGATACGCAGTATTTT,few,NA,TRBV7-2,TRBJ2-3
CSAREANNEQFF,TGCAGTGCTAGAGAGGCGAACAATGAGCAGTTCTTC,NA,NA,TRBV20-1,TRBJ2-1
CASSFGSGSDNEQFF,TGTGCCAGCAGTTTTGGTAGCGGGAGCGATAATGAGCAGTTCTTC,many,TRBD2,TRBV28,TRBJ2-1
CASSKNPLAGGNTGELFF,TGTGCTAGCAGTAAAAACCCACTAGCGGGAGGTAACACCGGGGAGCTGTTTTTT,NA,TRBD2,TRBV7-7,TRBJ2-2
CATSDTDRGDGELFF,TGTGCCACCAGTGATACGGACAGGGGTGACGGGGAGCTGTTTTTT,NA,TRBD1,TRBV24-1,TRBJ2-2
CASRGLVNTEAFF,TGCGCCAGCAGGGGGCTGGTGAACACTGAAGCTTTCTTT,many,NA,TRBV5-1,TRBJ1-1
CASYGLNTEAFF,TGTGCCAGTTACGGATTGAACACTGAAGCTTTCTTT,NA,NA,TRBV28,TRBJ1-1
CASSQQSHNEQFF,TGTGCCAGCAGCCAGCAGAGTCACAATGAGCAGTTCTTC,NA,NA,TRBV3-1,TRBJ2-1
CASSPGDMAYNEQFF,TGTGCCAGCAGCCCCGGGGACATGGCCTACAATGAGCAGTTCTTC,many,NA,TRBV7-6,TRBJ2-1
CASSDGTGEGEKLFF,TGTGCCAGCAGTGACGGGACAGGGGAGGGTGAAAAACTGTTTTTT,many,TRBD1,TRBV27,TRBJ1-4
CASSQAGAYGYTF,TGTGCCAGCAGCCAAGCAGGGGCCTATGGCTACACCTTC,many,NA,TRBV3-1,TRBJ1-2
CASSVLVNTEAFF,TGTGCCAGCAGCGTACTTGTTAACACTGAAGCTTTCTTT,NA,NA,TRBV9,TRBJ1-1
CASSPGYPTNTEAFF,TGTGCCAGCAGCCCAGGGTATCCCACGAACACTGAAGCTTTCTTT,NA,NA,TRBV5-6,TRBJ1-1
CASSSRGGLTTAEAFF,TGTGCCAGCAGCTCCAGGGGGGGGTTGACCACCGCTGAAGCTTTCTTT,NA,TRBD1,TRBV7-3,TRBJ1-1
CASSSVAANTEAFF,TGTGCCAGCAGCTCGGTGGCAGCAAACACTGAAGCTTTCTTT,NA,NA,TRBV7-9,TRBJ1-1
CASSRGQARGGELFF,TGTGCCAGCAGCCGAGGACAGGCCAGGGGCGGGGAGCTGTTTTTT,many,TRBD1,TRBV7-9,TRBJ2-2
CASSSSGRVFDSSYEQYF,TGTGCCAGCAGTTCTAGCGGGCGCGTCTTTGATAGCTCCTACGAGCAGTACTTC,few,TRBD2,TRBV28,TRBJ2-7
CASSQERTAAQPQHF,TGTGCCAGCAGCCAGGAAAGGACGGCGGCTCAGCCCCAGCATTTT,NA,NA,TRBV3-1,TRBJ1-5
CASCQQPTIGEQFF,TGTGCCTCGTGCCAGCAGCCAACTATTGGTGAGCAGTTCTTC,NA,NA,TRBV14,TRBJ2-1
CASSSGTVSTEAFF,TGTGCCAGCAGTTCCGGGACAGTGAGCACTGAAGCTTTCTTT,few,TRBD1,TRBV2,TRBJ1-1
CASSANTYGYTF,TGTGCCAGCAGTGCCAACACCTATGGCTACACCTTC,few,NA,TRBV2,TRBJ1-2
CAWSIRDRVRGYTF,TGTGCCTGGAGCATCCGGGACAGGGTGAGAGGCTACACCTTC,NA,TRBD1,TRBV30,TRBJ1-2
CASSFSTTAGLAEAFF,TGTGCCAGCAGTTTTTCAACCACAGCTGGGTTGGCTGAAGCTTTCTTT,many,NA,TRBV28,TRBJ1-1
CASSPPDTEAFF,TGTGCCAGCAGCCCGCCAGACACTGAAGCTTTCTTT,few,NA,TRBV28,TRBJ1-1
CASSLWGGEVGNTIYF,TGTGCCAGCAGTTTATGGGGCGGGGAGGTCGGAAACACCATATATTTT,many,NA,TRBV28,TRBJ1-3
CSASDSGGTDTQYF,TGCAGTGCTAGTGACTCCGGGGGCACAGATACGCAGTATTTT,few,NA,TRBV20-1,TRBJ2-3
CSVYLQGNTGELFF,TGCAGCGTTTACCTGCAAGGGAACACCGGGGAGCTGTTTTTT,few,NA,TRBV29-1,TRBJ2-2
CASSRTGGVEQYF,TGTGCCAGCTCACGGACAGGGGGCGTCGAGCAGTACTTC,NA,TRBD1,TRBV18,TRBJ2-7